This entry lists 12 T cell receptor beta chains sequenced from one sample in a study of blood T cell repertoires in COVID-19. The repertoire was sequenced with immunoSEQ multiplex PCR; TCRdb's copy has only in-frame clones and lacks some. The sample has 300,000 to 350,000 clones; roughly 90% are singletons. Sequenced sample: PBMCs or T cells enriched from blood (not recorded which). These receptors came from a woman aged 25 to 45 who had been exposed to COVID-19.

The gene calls are TRBV9 and TRBJ2-3; TRBD2 aligns across 10 bases. Germline CDR1 reads SGDLS; CDR2 reads YYNGEE. V shed 4 bases and J 4 bases; nucleotides not matched to a gene: 6. CDR3 length: 15 amino acids. The DNA for the CDR3 is TGTGCCAGCAGCCTAAGGACTAGCGGCTCAGATACGCAGTATTTT. This translates into CASSLRTSGSDTQYF.

This sequence joins TRBV27 and TRBJ2-5; D call uncertain. The V end lost 3 bases, the J end lost 4 bases, and 15 bases lay between the germline ends. The CDR3 sequence is 15 residues long. Germline V gives CDR1 MNHEY, CDR2 SMNVEV (reference sequence). In DNA form, the CDR3 reads TGTGCCAGCAGTTTTTTCGGGTTAGAGACAGAGACCCAGTACTTC. It yields the protein CASSFFGLETETQYF.

A single count supports this clone. The rearrangement uses TRBV18 and TRBJ2-3, with D perhaps TRBD1 (6 bases). There are 14 residues in the CDR3. Per the germline V gene, CDR1 is KGHSH and CDR2 is LQKENI. The V and J ends lost 3 bases and 0 bases respectively, with 7 bases between them. CDR3 loop: CASSPGASTDTQYF. The CDR3 DNA is TGTGCCAGCTCACCGGGGGCTAGCACAGATACGCAGTATTTT.

This clone has more than one count but fewer than ten. The chain is built from TRBV6-2 or TRBV6-3 and TRBJ2-7; D not certain. CDR1 is MNHEY, CDR2 SVGEGT, per germline. This CDR3 region has 15 residues. V was cut by 6 bases and J by 3 bases, with 18 bases left in between. This CDR3 reads CASSLRPGRFYEQYF. For the CDR3, the DNA is TGTGCCAGCAGCCTCCGACCGGGTCGATTCTACGAGCAGTACTTC.

In this sample, this clone turned up once. V is TRBV21-1 and J is TRBJ1-3; no DNA check was done on the table's D call, TRBD1. TRBV21-1 is classified as a pseudogene. This CDR3 spans 17 amino acids. As DNA, the CDR3 is TGTGCCAGCAGCAAGATCCCCCCCCGACAAAGGGGAAACACCATATATTTT. This encodes CASSKIPPRQRGNTIYF.

This sequence joins TRBV20-1 and TRBJ1-1; D is unresolved. Germline V CDR1 and CDR2: DFQATT, SNEGSKA (reference sequence). Trimming left V 8 bases short and J 7 bases short, with 14 bases between. This CDR3 spans 11 amino acids. The CDR3 DNA follows: TGCAGTACCTACTACTCACGTGAAGCTTTCTTT. This encodes CSTYYSREAFF.

V and J are TRBV5-1 and TRBJ2-2; maybe TRBD1 (6 bases). V was clipped by 2 bases and J by 7 bases, with 15 bases between them. This CDR3 contains 15 residues. Germline lookup yields CDR1 SGHRS and CDR2 YFSETQ. This chain's CDR3 is CASSLPQGNGGELFF. In nucleotides, the CDR3 is TGCGCCAGCAGCTTACCACAGGGAAACGGCGGGGAGCTGTTTTTT.

The chain uses TRBV11-2 and TRBJ2-5; TRBD2 might be the D (7 bases). CDR3 length: 13 residues. V dropped 3 bases and J dropped 5 bases, with 10 bases sitting between them. Germline V gene lookup returns CDR1 SGHAT and CDR2 FQNNGV. CDR3 bases: TGTGCCAGCAGCTTCGGGGGGCGGGAGACCCAGTACTTC. Amino acids: CASSFGGRETQYF.

The CDR3 DNA follows: TGTGCCAGTAGTAGAGGCTCGCGCGGGGGCGGTGAGACCCAGTACTTC. Its translation: CASSRGSRGGGETQYF. V gene TRBV19 combines with J gene TRBJ2-5, with a possible D match to TRBD2 (7 bases). This CDR3 contains 16 residues. Trimming took off 4 bases at V and 5 bases at J, with 20 bases between the two ends. CDR1 and CDR2 (germline): LNHDA, SQIVND (reference sequence).

This clone rates as medium-sized. This same CDR3 is encoded by further DNA sequences in the sample. The chain couples TRBV7-9 to TRBJ2-7; 10 positions match TRBD1. After removal of 5 bases from V and 3 bases from J, the junction contained 7 bases not matched to a gene. The CDR3 has 15 amino acids. Germline CDR1 reads SEHNR; CDR2 reads FQNEAQ (reference sequence). This CDR3 is CASSLDGTGDYEQYF. The CDR3 bases are TGTGCCAGCAGCCTAGATGGGACAGGGGACTACGAGCAGTACTTC.

The chain recombines TRBV19 with TRBJ1-1, with 12 bases identical to TRBD1. With 4 bases clipped from V and 8 bases from J, the junction kept 8 bases outside the gene matches. The germline gives CDR1 LNHDA, CDR2 SQIVND (reference sequence). This CDR3 is 15 amino acids long. The CDR3 DNA reads as TGTGCCAGTAGTAATATGTGGGACAGGGGGCGAGAAGCTTTCTTT. Protein product: CASSNMWDRGREAFF.

This rearrangement joins TRBV10-3 to TRBJ2-7; the D gene is possibly TRBD2 (6 bases). Germline V gene sequence: CDR1 ENHRY, CDR2 SYGVKD. The germline V and J ends were trimmed by 4 bases and 3 bases, with 19 bases remaining between them. The CDR3 length is 16 residues. The CDR3 DNA sequence: TGTGCCATCAGTGTGGAATGGGGACTGACCCTCTACGAGCAGTACTTC. It encodes CAISVEWGLTLYEQYF.